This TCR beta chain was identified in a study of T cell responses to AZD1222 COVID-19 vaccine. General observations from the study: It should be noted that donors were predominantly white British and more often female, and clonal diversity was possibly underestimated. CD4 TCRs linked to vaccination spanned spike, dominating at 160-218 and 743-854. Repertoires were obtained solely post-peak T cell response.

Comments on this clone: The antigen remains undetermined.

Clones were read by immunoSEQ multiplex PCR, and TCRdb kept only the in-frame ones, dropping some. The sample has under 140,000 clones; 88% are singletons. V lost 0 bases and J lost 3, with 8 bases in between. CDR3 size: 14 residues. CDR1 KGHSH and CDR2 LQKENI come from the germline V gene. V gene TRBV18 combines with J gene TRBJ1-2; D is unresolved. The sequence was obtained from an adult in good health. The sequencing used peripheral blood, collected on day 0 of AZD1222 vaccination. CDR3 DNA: TGTGCCAGCTCACCACCAACGGCAGACTATGGCTACACCTTC. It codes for CASSPPTADYGYTF.